A single sample gave rise to the 11 T cell receptor beta chains below, sequenced in a study of blood T cell repertoires in COVID-19. Method: immunoSEQ multiplex PCR; TCRdb's copy keeps in-frame clones and lacks some. The data hold 250,000 to 300,000 clones, with about nine tenths observed a single time. Sequenced input: PBMCs or T cells enriched from blood (not recorded which). These receptors all stem from a woman aged 40 to 50 who had recovered from COVID-19.

The table lists this clone with a few counts. The chain carries TRBV9 and TRBJ2-1; 8 bases are a match to TRBD2. CDR3 length equals 15 residues. Germline CDR1 and CDR2: SGDLS and YYNGEE. Trimming cost V 3 bases and J 4 bases; bases outside gene matches: 6. The chain's CDR3 is CASSERGGGYNEQFF. The CDR3 nucleotides read TGTGCCAGCAGCGAACGAGGCGGGGGGTACAATGAGCAGTTCTTC.

In this sample, this clone turned up once. The chain uses TRBV7-8 and TRBJ2-5, with 14 bases fitting TRBD2. This CDR3 spans 18 amino acids. Trimming at V came to 5 bases and at J to 0 bases, leaving 8 bases not matched to a gene. The V gene's germline CDR1 is SGHVS and CDR2 FQNEAQ. In DNA, the CDR3 is TGTGCCAGCAGCCTGGGACTAGCGGGGGCCACGTACCAAGAGACCCAGTACTTC. It is translated as CASSLGLAGATYQETQYF.

This chain connects TRBV4-2 to TRBJ1-1; possibly TRBD1 for D (6 bases). Germline V gene lookup returns CDR1 LGHNA and CDR2 YNFKEQ. Trimming removed 0 bases from V and 5 bases from J, with 7 bases in between. The CDR3 is made up of 13 amino acids. The CDR3 bases are TGTGCCAGCAGCCAAGAAGGGGGTACTGAAGCTTTCTTT. Amino acid sequence: CASSQEGGTEAFF.

The V call is TRBV23-1, the J call TRBJ1-5, with D perhaps TRBD1 (5 bases). TRBV23-1 is reported as an ORF; its role is uncertain. This CDR3 region has 16 residues. Trimming pared 2 bases from V and 4 bases from J, leaving 15 bases between. In nucleotides, the CDR3 is TGCGCCAGCAGTCAACTCGAGGACATTTGGAATCAGCCCCAGCATTTT. Translated, it gives CASSQLEDIWNQPQHF.

The chain recombines TRBV5-6 with TRBJ1-2; a possible D gene is TRBD1 (5 bases). The CDR3 runs 14 residues. CDR1 is SGHDT and CDR2 is YYEEEE in the germline V gene. The V and J ends lost 2 bases and 4 bases respectively, with 12 bases between them. The CDR3 sequence is CASSFGGDAYGYTF. The CDR3 DNA reads as TGTGCCAGCAGCTTTGGGGGGGACGCCTATGGCTACACCTTC.

This clone was detected once. The rearrangement links TRBV6-5 to TRBJ1-3; possibly TRBD1 for D (5 bases). V was cut by 8 bases and J by 4 bases, with 15 bases left in between. This CDR3 is 14 amino acids long. The germline CDR1 and CDR2 sequences are MNHEY and SVGAGI. CDR3 loop: CASGDSSWGNTIYF. The CDR3 bases are TGTGCCAGCGGCGACAGCTCTTGGGGAAACACCATATATTTT.

The CDR3 region has the DNA TGCGCCAGCAGCCAAGCGGGGACAGGTGGTGAAAAACTGTTTTTT. Amino acid sequence: CASSQAGTGGEKLFF. J is TRBJ1-4 and V is TRBV5-1, with 8 positions matching TRBD1. Germline CDR1 reads SGHRS; CDR2 reads YFSETQ. The CDR3 is made up of 15 amino acids. After removal of 4 bases from V and 7 bases from J, the junction contained 9 bases not matched to a gene.

The chain links TRBV4-3 to TRBJ1-1; TRBD1 is a possible D gene (6 bases). Germline values: CDR1 LGHNA, CDR2 YSLEER. This CDR3 has 13 amino acids. Between the trimmed V and J ends, which lost 4 bases and 9 bases, there was a span of 15 bases. The CDR3 sequence: CASSPSGVVQAFF. CDR3 DNA: TGCGCCAGCAGCCCCTCAGGGGTAGTACAAGCTTTCTTT.

The V call is TRBV6-5, the J call TRBJ2-1; TRBD2 might be the D (6 bases). There are 11 residues in the CDR3. Trimming took off 7 bases at V and 10 bases at J, with 11 bases between the two ends. Germline V gene data show CDR1 as MNHEY and CDR2 as SVGAGI. The chain's CDR3 is CASIARGEQFF. In DNA form, the CDR3 reads TGTGCCAGCATTGCACGGGGGGAGCAGTTCTTC.

Only one count was recorded for this clone. This CDR3 reads CASSQEAAGTGGSPLHF. For the CDR3, the DNA is TGCGCCAGCAGCCAAGAGGCTGCCGGGACAGGGGGCTCACCCCTCCACTTT. This chain connects TRBV4-1 to TRBJ1-6; 12 bases are shared with TRBD1. The CDR3 is made up of 17 amino acids. V gave up 0 bases and J gave up 10 bases; unmatched junction bases: 7. Looked up from germline, CDR1 is MGHRA and CDR2 is YSYEKL.

The gene calls are TRBV6-5 and TRBJ2-3; TRBD1 agrees at 9 bases. V dropped 4 bases and J dropped 1; count of bases not matched to a gene: 3. This CDR3 region has 15 residues. CDR1 is MNHEY and CDR2 is SVGAGI in the germline V gene. CDR3 residues: CASSWGQGGTDTQYF. Here the CDR3 DNA reads TGTGCCAGCAGTTGGGGACAGGGCGGCACAGATACGCAGTATTTT.